This T cell receptor beta chain came from a study of tumor and adjacent non-tumor tissue in lung cancer (dated by TCRdb to the late 2010s). Study-wide context: Of the cohort, eleven to twelve patients had adenocarcinoma, 2 had squamous cell carcinoma and 1 had small cell lung cancer. The study compared bulk TCRbeta repertoires between lung tumor tissue and matched distant non-tumor lung tissue from 15 or so lung cancer patients. TCRbeta CDR3 sequencing was performed on fewer than 35 paired specimens, with one tumor sample and one normal lung sample collected per patient. The roughly 15 enrolled patients, of whom around 10 were men and 5 were women, were aged roughly 30 to 80 years and were diagnosed with TNM stage I to III disease. Sequencing generated a total of 125,075,908 productive TCRbeta reads, averaging roughly 4.4 million reads per sample. Study-wide conclusions, independent of this receptor: TCR diversity was significantly higher in younger patients, and greater tumor TCR diversity was associated with shorter overall survival and shorter disease-free survival. Peripheral blood was not sequenced, so blood TCRbeta repertoires were not examined in the lung cancer patients of the study. Significantly higher TCR diversity (inverse Simpson) was observed in tumor tissue than in normal lung tissue (around 450 vs 150, P = 0.0075, Mann-Whitney U test). The methods do not name the sequencing platform or mention unique molecular identifiers. The top 100 clones made up a significantly larger cumulative share of the repertoire in normal lung than in tumor tissue. The cohort had only about 15 patients, and the authors noted that larger samples and more detailed clinical data are needed.

Receptors were amplified or captured by multiplex PCR. Sequencer: Illumina HiSeq 2500. TCRbeta libraries were constructed through three rounds of nested PCR with primers (Table S4) according to protocols modified from ARM-PCR. PCR products of 200-500 bp were gel-excised and purified with the QIAquick gel extraction kit before sequencing. The original methods were these. Trimmomatic was used to clean the reads, FLASH merged the cleaned reads into complete CDR3 sequences, and MiTCR assigned the sequences to V(D)J germline segments. Clonal diversity was calculated as the inverse Simpson's index using VDJtools. A read counted as productive if the sequence was in-frame and lacked a premature stop codon. In TCRdb, the public reads were trimmed at Q25 with fastp and aligned with MiXCR, with productive beta chains retained. Rows with one shared CDR3 protein collapse into an entry with the most common genes and DNA. The V and J calls here are based on TCRdb, not the publication. The sample table records about 90,000 distinct CDR3 sequences; around two thirds of these occur just once. The top ten clones comprise approximately 15% of the sample.

RNA was isolated from bulk, unsorted tissue, and RNA quality was assessed with a NanoDrop ND-1000 and an Agilent 2100. All donors had newly diagnosed lung cancer, had not received prior chemotherapy, and were admitted for thoracic surgery in China between August and November 2014. Patients who had received previous radiotherapy or chemotherapy, or who had another concurrent cancer, were excluded from the study. Surgical tissue pieces of 1-2 cm3 were preserved in RNAlater solution and stored at -80 °C until use. On this clonotype: The specificity of this receptor is unknown. One base away lies a much larger clone, so this may be a sequencing read error.

The receptor was isolated from an older man with non-small cell lung cancer. Sequenced: lung tumor tissue.

This receptor has the CDR3 CASSFGAGSSDTQYF. The bases are TGTGCCAGCAGTTTCGGGGCAGGGTCGTCAGATACGCAGTATTTT. This chain joins TRBV28 to TRBJ2-3; the D gene could be TRBD1 or TRBD2, each one agreeing over 5 bases. In the germline V gene, CDR1 corresponds to MDHEN and CDR2 to SYDVKM. Cut back by 3 bases and 4 bases, the V and J ends lie 14 bases apart. The CDR3 holds 15 amino acids from the cysteine to the phenylalanine. The entry retains the CDR3 DNA only, 45 bases that are in frame from base 1.